The text below deals with one T cell receptor (beta chain). Its antigen remains undetermined. No much larger clonotype is one base removed from it; base qualities were not supplied. The record originates from a study of blood T cell repertoires in COVID-19 (dated by TCRdb to 2018 to 2021). Regarding the research as a whole: Samples from collaborators originated in the United States, Italy and Spain and spanned both the acute and convalescent phases of COVID-19. The prospective study material was composed of cDNA or gDNA derived from T cells, B-cell-depleted T cells, or PBMCs. Deeply sampled blood TCRbeta repertoires from subjects exposed to, actively infected with, or recovered from COVID-19 were included in the dataset. The repertoires were released in a freely available public database intended as a resource for research on the immune response to SARS-CoV-2. Samples came from the ongoing ImmuneRACE study (first 160 participants) plus 1,254 subjects from 6 global collaborators. Nearly every sample came with metadata listing a de-identified subject ID, COVID-19 status, age in years and sex. Where available, HLA class I and class II types were taken from metadata supplied by the sample provider and were not determined by assay-based typing.

The immunoSEQ Assay, a bias-controlled multiplex PCR, was used to amplify TCRbeta CDR3 regions from genomic DNA. As for the original processing: The number of nucleated cells in each sample was estimated by amplification of reference gene primers within the assay. Sequence reads were collapsed and filtered to measure the absolute abundance of every unique TCRbeta CDR3 rearrangement. Productive Simpson clonality was computed per sample as the square root of Simpson's diversity index over productive rearrangements. TCRdb provides this immuneACCESS table in a form limited to in-frame rearrangements. Some clones are lacking; in checked studies, under half of them reflect an unresolved V gene, and why the rest are absent is not known. The V and J calls and clone size come from that table; D and trimming were worked out from the DNA. The sample includes 70,000 to 95,000 clones, with 89% observed a single time. Roughly 2.5% of the sample is in the top ten clones.

One collaborating source in Seattle enrolled patients while the patients were actively infected and followed the patients over time throughout the course of disease. Each collaborating institution followed its own protocols to collect whole blood in K2EDTA tubes. For TCRbeta analysis, collaborator samples were shipped as frozen whole blood, as isolated PBMCs, or as DNA extracted from either sample type. CDR1 and CDR2 are read off the germline V gene as ENHRY and SYGVKD. The junction shows trimming of 0 bases on V and 5 bases on J, and the gene matches do not reach 15 bases of it. Including cysteine and phenylalanine, the CDR3 has 19 amino acids. The entry retains the CDR3 DNA only, 57 bases that are in frame from base 1. The investigation overall reported the following: The quantity of clinical and demographic metadata differed by source and by participant and was supplied without curation.

The rearrangement combines TRBV10-3 with TRBJ2-5; TRBD2 fits 10 bases in the junction. This receptor was taken from a man aged 50-60 years with COVID-19, enrolled during active disease. The sequenced sample was peripheral blood. Here is the DNA: TGTGCCATCAGTGAGTCGATAGGGTCGGAGCGGGGGGGCCGTGAGACCCAGTACTTC. Protein translation: CAISESIGSERGGRETQYF.